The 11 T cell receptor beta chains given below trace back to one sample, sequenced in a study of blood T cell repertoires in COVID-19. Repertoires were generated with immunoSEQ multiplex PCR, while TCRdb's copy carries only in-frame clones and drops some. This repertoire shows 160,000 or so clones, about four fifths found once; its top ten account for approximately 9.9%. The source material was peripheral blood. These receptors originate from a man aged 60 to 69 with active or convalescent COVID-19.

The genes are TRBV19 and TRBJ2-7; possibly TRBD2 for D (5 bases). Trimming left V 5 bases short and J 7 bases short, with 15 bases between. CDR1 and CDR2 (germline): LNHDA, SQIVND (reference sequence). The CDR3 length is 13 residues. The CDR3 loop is CASSPARRGEQYF. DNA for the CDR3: TGTGCCAGTAGTCCGGCCCGTCGAGGGGAGCAGTACTTC.

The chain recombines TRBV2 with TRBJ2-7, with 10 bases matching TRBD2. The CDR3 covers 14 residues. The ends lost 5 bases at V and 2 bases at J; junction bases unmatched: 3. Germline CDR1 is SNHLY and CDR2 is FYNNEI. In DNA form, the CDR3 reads TGTGCCAGCAGTCTAGCGGGGGACACCTACGAGCAGTACTTC. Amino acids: CASSLAGDTYEQYF.

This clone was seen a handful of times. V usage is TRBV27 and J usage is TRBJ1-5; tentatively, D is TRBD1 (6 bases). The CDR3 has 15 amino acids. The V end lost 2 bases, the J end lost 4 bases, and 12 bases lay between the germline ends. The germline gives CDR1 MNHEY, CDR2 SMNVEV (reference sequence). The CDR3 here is CASSLGAGDNQPQHF. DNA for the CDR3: TGTGCCAGCAGTTTAGGGGCAGGGGATAATCAGCCCCAGCATTTT.

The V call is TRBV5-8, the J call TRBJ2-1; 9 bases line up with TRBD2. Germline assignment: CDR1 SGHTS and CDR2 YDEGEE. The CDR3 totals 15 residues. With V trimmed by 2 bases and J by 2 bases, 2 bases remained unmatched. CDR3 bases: TGTGCCAGCAGCTTCGGCGGGAGGGCCTACAATGAGCAGTTCTTC. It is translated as CASSFGGRAYNEQFF.

The CDR3 region is CASSHHGQINYGYTF. The DNA of the CDR3 is TGTGCCAGCAGCCACCACGGACAGATTAACTATGGCTACACCTTC. The V call is TRBV3-1 (or the pseudogene TRBV3-2), the J call TRBJ1-2; perhaps TRBD1 as D (6 bases). Trimming pared 3 bases from V and 1 base from J, leaving 12 bases between. The CDR3 totals 15 residues. Germline CDR1 and CDR2: LGHDT and YNNKEL (reference sequence).

This chain's CDR3 is CAISEGTSGRGGTGELFF. The CDR3 DNA follows: TGTGCCATCAGTGAGGGGACTAGCGGGAGGGGAGGCACCGGGGAGCTGTTTTTT. The chain employs TRBV10-3 and TRBJ2-2, with 16 bases that match TRBD2. The germline gives CDR1 ENHRY, CDR2 SYGVKD. With 2 bases clipped from V and 4 bases from J, the junction kept 4 bases outside the gene matches. The CDR3 has 18 amino acids.

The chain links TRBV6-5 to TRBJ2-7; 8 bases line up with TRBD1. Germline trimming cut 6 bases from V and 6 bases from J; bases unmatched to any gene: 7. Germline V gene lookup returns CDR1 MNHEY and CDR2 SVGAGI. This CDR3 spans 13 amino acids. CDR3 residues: CASRTDRAGEQYF. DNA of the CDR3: TGTGCCAGCAGGACGGACAGGGCCGGCGAGCAGTACTTC.

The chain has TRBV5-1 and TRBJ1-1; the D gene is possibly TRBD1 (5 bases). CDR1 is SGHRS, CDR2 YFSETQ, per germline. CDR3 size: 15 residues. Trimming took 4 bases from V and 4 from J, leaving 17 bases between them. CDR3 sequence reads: CASSRTGAGGTEAFF. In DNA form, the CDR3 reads TGCGCCAGCAGCCGTACCGGGGCCGGGGGCACTGAAGCTTTCTTT.

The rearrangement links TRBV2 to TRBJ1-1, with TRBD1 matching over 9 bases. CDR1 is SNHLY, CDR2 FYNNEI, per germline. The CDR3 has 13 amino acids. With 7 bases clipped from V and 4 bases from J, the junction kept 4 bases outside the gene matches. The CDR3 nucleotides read TGTGCCAGCAACGGACAGGGGATCACTGAAGCTTTCTTT. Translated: CASNGQGITEAFF.

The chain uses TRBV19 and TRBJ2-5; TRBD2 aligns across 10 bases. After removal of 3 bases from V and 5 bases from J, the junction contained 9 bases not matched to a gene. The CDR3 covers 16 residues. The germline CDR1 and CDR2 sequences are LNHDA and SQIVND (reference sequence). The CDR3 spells CASSMRKAGGAETQYF. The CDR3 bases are TGTGCCAGTAGTATGAGGAAAGCGGGAGGGGCGGAGACCCAGTACTTC.

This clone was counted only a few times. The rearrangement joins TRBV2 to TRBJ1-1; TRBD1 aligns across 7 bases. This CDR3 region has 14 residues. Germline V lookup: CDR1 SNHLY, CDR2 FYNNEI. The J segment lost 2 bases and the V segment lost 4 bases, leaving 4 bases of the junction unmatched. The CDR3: CASSVNRGNTEAFF. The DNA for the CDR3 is TGTGCCAGCAGTGTAAACAGGGGAAACACTGAAGCTTTCTTT.